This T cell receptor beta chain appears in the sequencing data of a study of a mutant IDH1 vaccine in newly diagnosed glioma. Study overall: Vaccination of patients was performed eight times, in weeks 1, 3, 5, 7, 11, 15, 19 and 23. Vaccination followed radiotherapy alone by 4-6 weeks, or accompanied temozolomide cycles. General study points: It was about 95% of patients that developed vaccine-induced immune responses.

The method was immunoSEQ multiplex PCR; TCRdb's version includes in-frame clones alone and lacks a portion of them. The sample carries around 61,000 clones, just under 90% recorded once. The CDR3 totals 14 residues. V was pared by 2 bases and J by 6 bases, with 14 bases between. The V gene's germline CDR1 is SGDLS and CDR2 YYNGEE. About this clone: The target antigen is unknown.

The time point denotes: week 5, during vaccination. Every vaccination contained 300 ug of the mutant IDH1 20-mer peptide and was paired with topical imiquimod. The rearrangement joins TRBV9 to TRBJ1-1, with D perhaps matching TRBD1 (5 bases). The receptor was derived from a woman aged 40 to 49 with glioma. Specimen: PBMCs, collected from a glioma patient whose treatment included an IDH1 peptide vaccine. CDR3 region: CASSVWEGVSEAFF. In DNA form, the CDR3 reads TGTGCCAGCAGCGTGTGGGAAGGGGTTTCTGAAGCTTTCTTT. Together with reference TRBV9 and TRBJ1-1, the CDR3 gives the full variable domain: DSGVTQTPKHLITATGQRVTLRCSPRSGDLSVYWYQQSLDQGLQFLIQYYNGEERAKGNILERFSAQQFPDLHSELNLSSLELGDSALYFCASSVWEGVSEAFFGQGTRLTVV.